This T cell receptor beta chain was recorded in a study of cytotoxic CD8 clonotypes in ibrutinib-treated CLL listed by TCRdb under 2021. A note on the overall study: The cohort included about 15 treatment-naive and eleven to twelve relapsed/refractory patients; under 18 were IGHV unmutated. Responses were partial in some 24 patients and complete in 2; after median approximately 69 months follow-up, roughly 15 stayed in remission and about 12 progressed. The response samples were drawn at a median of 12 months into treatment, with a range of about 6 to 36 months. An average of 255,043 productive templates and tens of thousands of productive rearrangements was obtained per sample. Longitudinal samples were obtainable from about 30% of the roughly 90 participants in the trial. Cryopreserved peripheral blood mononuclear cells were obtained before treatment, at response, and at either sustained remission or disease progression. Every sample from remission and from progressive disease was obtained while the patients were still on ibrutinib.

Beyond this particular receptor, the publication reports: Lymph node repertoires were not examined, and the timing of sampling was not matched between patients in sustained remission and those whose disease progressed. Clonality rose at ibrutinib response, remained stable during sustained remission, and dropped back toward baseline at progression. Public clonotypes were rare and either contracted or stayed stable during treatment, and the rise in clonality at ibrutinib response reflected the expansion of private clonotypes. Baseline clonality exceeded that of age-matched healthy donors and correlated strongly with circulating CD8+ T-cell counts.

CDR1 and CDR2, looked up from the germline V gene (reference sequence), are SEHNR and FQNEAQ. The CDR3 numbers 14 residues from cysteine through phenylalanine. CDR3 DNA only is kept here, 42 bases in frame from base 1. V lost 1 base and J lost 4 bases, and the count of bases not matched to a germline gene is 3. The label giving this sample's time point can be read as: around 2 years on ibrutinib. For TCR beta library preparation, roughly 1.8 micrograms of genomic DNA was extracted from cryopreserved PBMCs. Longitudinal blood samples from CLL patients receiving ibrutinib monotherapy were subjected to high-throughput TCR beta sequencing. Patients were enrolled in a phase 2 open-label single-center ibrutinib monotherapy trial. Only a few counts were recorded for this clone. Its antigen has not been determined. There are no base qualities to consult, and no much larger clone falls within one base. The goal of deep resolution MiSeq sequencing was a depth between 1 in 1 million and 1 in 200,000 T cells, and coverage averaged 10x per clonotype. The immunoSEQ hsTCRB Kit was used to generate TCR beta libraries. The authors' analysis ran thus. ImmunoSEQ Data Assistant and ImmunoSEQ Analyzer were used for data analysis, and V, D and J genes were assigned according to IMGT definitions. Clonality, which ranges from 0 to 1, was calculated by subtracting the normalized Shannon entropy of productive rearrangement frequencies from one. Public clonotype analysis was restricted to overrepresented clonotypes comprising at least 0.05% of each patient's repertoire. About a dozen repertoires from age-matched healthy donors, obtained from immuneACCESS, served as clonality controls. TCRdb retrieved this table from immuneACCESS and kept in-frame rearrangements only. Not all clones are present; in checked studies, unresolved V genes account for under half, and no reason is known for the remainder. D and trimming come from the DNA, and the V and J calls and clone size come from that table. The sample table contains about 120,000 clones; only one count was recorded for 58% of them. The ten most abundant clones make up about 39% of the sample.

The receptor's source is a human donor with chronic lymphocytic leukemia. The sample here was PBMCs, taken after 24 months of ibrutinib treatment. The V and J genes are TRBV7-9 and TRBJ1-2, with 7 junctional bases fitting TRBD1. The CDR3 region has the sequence CASSLGQGIYGYTF. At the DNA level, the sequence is TGTGCCAGCAGCTTAGGACAGGGCATCTATGGCTACACCTTC.